Below, one T cell receptor beta chain is given with its context. What it binds is not known. The CDR3 spans 20 residues. J lost 1 base, V lost 3 bases, and 11 bases had no gene match. These data are taken from a study of response to subunit inactivated influenza vaccine. TCRdb re-analysed the RT-PCR reads in MiXCR, keeping a single row per CDR3 protein. The sample has about 700,000 distinct CDR3 sequences, 13% to 15% seen once. Regarding the study as a whole: The study's authors posited that every seasonal influenza vaccination enlists few new T cells.

This TCR derives from a man aged 50 to 60 who received an inactivated influenza vaccine. The sample here was PBMCs from blood, taken around 15 days before vaccination. This chain uses TRBV12-3 or TRBV12-4 with TRBJ2-6; 11 nucleotides match TRBD2. CDR3 in amino acids: CASSFLALAGGWSGANVLTF. CDR3 nucleotide sequence: TGTGCCAGCAGTTTCTTGGCTCTAGCGGGGGGTTGGTCTGGGGCCAACGTCCTGACTTTC.